A selection of T cell receptor beta chains follows, all from one sample in a study of shared clonotypes between healthy human individuals. Clones were sequenced by immunoSEQ multiplex PCR, and TCRdb holds only the in-frame ones, with some missing. The data show some 2,100,000 clones, with more than 90% seen just once and 0.13% held by the top ten. What was sequenced was naive CD4+ T cells sorted from blood. Receptors originate from a man younger than 30 in good health. Each CDR3 is given with its conserved first and last residue. The order of the fields is V gene, J gene, clone size, CDR3 length, D gene, CDR3 DNA, CDR3 protein. D genes are given only for firm matches. Not every row has a clone size; where given, it reads once, few, many or a size class.

TRBV5-1,TRBJ2-7,.,16,TRBD2,TGCGCCAGCAGCCCATCCAAGACTAGCGGGGGCTACGAGCAGTACTTC,CASSPSKTSGGYEQYF
TRBV9,TRBJ1-3,once,16,.,TGTGCCAGCAGCGCCGGACCCGGCATCTCTGGAAACACCATATATTTT,CASSAGPGISGNTIYF
TRBV7-8,TRBJ2-1,.,16,TRBD2,TGTGCCAGCAGCGGAGGGGAGGGCCTGAAGTACAATGAGCAGTTCTTC,CASSGGEGLKYNEQFF
TRBV5-6,TRBJ1-6,.,15,.,TGTGCCAGCAGCTTTGGGAGCTATGATAATTCACCCCTCCACTTT,CASSFGSYDNSPLHF
TRBV4-1,TRBJ2-5,.,14,.,TGCGCCAGCAGCCAAGTACAGGGAATAGAGACCCAGTACTTC,CASSQVQGIETQYF
TRBV18,TRBJ1-4,.,15,.,TGTGCCAGCTCAAAGGATCCCGCCTATAATGAAAAACTGTTTTTT,CASSKDPAYNEKLFF
TRBV30,TRBJ1-4,.,13,.,TGTGCCTGGAGTCCTGGGGCCTCCGAAAAACTGTTTTTT,CAWSPGASEKLFF
TRBV25-1,TRBJ1-6,.,14,TRBD1,TGTGCCAGCAGGGGGACAGGGAAGAATTCACCCCTCCACTTT,CASRGTGKNSPLHF
TRBV7-2,TRBJ2-3,.,15,.,TGTGCCAGCAGCTTAGCGGTGGAGCGGTCAGATACGCAGTATTTT,CASSLAVERSDTQYF
TRBV6-6,TRBJ1-3,.,16,.,TGTGCCAGCAGTTACTCTGGGGGGCTCGGTGGAAACACCATATATTTT,CASSYSGGLGGNTIYF
TRBV6-1,TRBJ1-5,.,14,.,TGTGCCAGCAGGCCCTCAATCTTGGACCAGCCCCAGCATTTT,CASRPSILDQPQHF
TRBV4-2,TRBJ1-1,.,16,.,TGTGCCAGCAGCCGAAAGACGGGGGAGGTGGGCACTGAAGCTTTCTTT,CASSRKTGEVGTEAFF
TRBV18,TRBJ2-2,once,15,.,TGTGCCAGCTCACCACGGCCGGGGTTAGTCGGGGAGCTGTTTTTT,CASSPRPGLVGELFF
TRBV27,TRBJ2-7,.,15,TRBD1,TGTGCCAGCAGTTTATCCGGGACAGGGCACTACGAGCAGTACTTC,CASSLSGTGHYEQYF
TRBV7-9,TRBJ1-3,.,17,TRBD1,TGTGCCAGCAGCTTATTGACAGGGGGAGATAATGGAAACACCATATATTTT,CASSLLTGGDNGNTIYF
TRBV2,TRBJ2-1,few,16,TRBD2,TGTGCCAGCAGGGAAGTAGCGGGAGTCGGTTGGAATGAGCAGTTCTTC,CASREVAGVGWNEQFF
TRBV11-2,TRBJ1-1,.,13,.,TGTGCCAGCAGCCCAGGGGCGAACACTGAAGCTTTCTTT,CASSPGANTEAFF
TRBV5-4,TRBJ2-2,.,14,.,TGTGCCAGCAGCTTTTCGTTGAACACCGGGGAGCTGTTTTTT,CASSFSLNTGELFF
TRBV10-2,TRBJ2-7,.,13,.,TGCGCCAGCATCCGGGGAGGAGGGTACGAGCAGTACTTC,CASIRGGGYEQYF
TRBV30,TRBJ1-2,.,12,TRBD1,TGTGCCTGGAAGACAGGGGTAGGAGGCTACACCTTC,CAWKTGVGGYTF
TRBV27,TRBJ1-4,.,15,.,TGTGCCAGCAGTCCGAACTGGGGGGGCGGCGGAAAACTGTTTTTT,CASSPNWGGGGKLFF
TRBV19,TRBJ2-3,.,13,.,TGTGCCAGTAGTACTCAGACCACAGATACGCAGTATTTT,CASSTQTTDTQYF
TRBV5-4,TRBJ1-5,.,13,TRBD1,TGTGCCAGCAGCGTGGACAGGAATCAGCCCCAGCATTTT,CASSVDRNQPQHF
TRBV6-6,TRBJ1-1,.,14,TRBD1,TGTGCCAGCAGTCCCGGGACAGGGAACACTGAAGCTTTCTTT,CASSPGTGNTEAFF
TRBV7-8,TRBJ2-1,.,16,TRBD2,TGTGCCAGCAGCTTAGCGGGCGGGAGGGTCTACAATGAGCAGTTCTTC,CASSLAGGRVYNEQFF
TRBV11-2,TRBJ1-5,.,15,.,TGTGCCAGCAGCTTAGATGGGGGCCTCAATCAGCCCCAGCATTTT,CASSLDGGLNQPQHF
TRBV5-6,TRBJ1-5,.,15,.,TGTGCCAGCAGCTTGTCCGTTGGAGATAATCAGCCCCAGCATTTT,CASSLSVGDNQPQHF
TRBV11-2,TRBJ1-2,.,14,.,TGTGCCAGCAGCTTAACCAGGGGATTCTATGGCTACACCTTC,CASSLTRGFYGYTF
TRBV10-3,TRBJ1-2,.,11,.,TGTGCCATCAGTGGTCTCGATGGCTACACCTTC,CAISGLDGYTF
TRBV7-2,TRBJ2-3,.,17,TRBD2,TGTGCCAGCAGCCCACCGACTAGCACCCCGGGGGCAGATACGCAGTATTTT,CASSPPTSTPGADTQYF
TRBV6-1,TRBJ1-5,.,14,.,TGTGCCAGCAGTGAAGCGCCCGGCAATCAGCCCCAGCATTTT,CASSEAPGNQPQHF